This TCR beta chain was profiled in a study of cytomegalovirus exposure and HLA in healthy donors (dated by TCRdb to 2015 to 2018). Context from the whole study: In an earlier analysis of some 610 of the donors, 250 to 350 Gb of sequence data and some 100 million unique TCR beta sequences from roughly 200 million T cells were reported. An early release covering over 500 HLA-typed donors comprised approximately 290 gigabases of sequencing data and about 90 million unique TCR sequences. Among the 398 genotyped donors, more than 70% belonged to the genetic ancestry cluster associated with self-reported Caucasian donors. The aim of the study was to test whether cataloging public T cell receptors could identify signatures of past pathogen exposure. The study profiled the T cell repertoires of approximately 700 subjects by immunosequencing and related them to cytomegalovirus serostatus. Besides the first cohort of around 670 subjects, a separate validation cohort made up of 120 different subjects was used. The study combined high-throughput TCR immunosequencing, statistical association of individual TCRs with disease status, and machine learning to predict cytomegalovirus infection status. A later analysis re-examined previously published TCR beta repertoires from roughly 650 donors and added high-resolution HLA genotyping to investigate patterns of TCR occurrence. Rather than drawing on any new phenotypic data, the later analysis identified candidate immune exposures from TCR beta sequences and the way those sequences occurred across donors. An earlier analysis of approximately 640 of the donors applied high-throughput TCR beta sequencing to assess whether each TCR beta V gene segment acted as functional or pseudogenic. Donor age, sex, ethnicity and CMV serostatus were compiled together with the repertoire data. A later genetic analysis took genome-wide SNP genotypes for about 55% of the roughly 700 donors and used that subset as a discovery cohort. Every repertoire in the discovery cohort had been generated on one and the same sequencing platform. Class I and class II HLA loci were covered by the typing at four-digit resolution. Typing coverage varied by locus: about 620-630 donors for A, B, C, DRB1 and DQB1; approximately 500 for DQA1; around 610 for DPA1; approximately 470 for DPB1. Four to six DR-DQ haplotypes were handled as single units for association and clustering, since linkage in the cohort was strong. Among 398 genotyped donors of the cohort, an average of roughly 240,000 unique TCR beta nucleotide sequences were sequenced per donor, 15% to 20% of them non-productive. Points the paper makes about the study in general: HLA typing was unavailable for some donors at each locus, so association tests used only the typed subset. Strong co-occurrence of HLA alleles, especially DR and DQ, made assigning TCR associations to individual alleles difficult. A later analysis associated around 16,000 TCR beta sequences with specific HLA alleles at a false discovery rate of 0.05. A cluster of highly shared sequence variants was judged likely to be a technical artifact of the sequencing pipeline. Most CMV-associated TCR beta chains appeared to be HLA-restricted in a later analysis, and the HLA associations seemed to be driven largely by CMV exposure. The cohort was sequenced for TCR beta chains only, and without alpha or paired-chain data the features that could be detected were limited. Because counts were too low, under 20 rarely observed V segments, including chromosome 9 orphons, were left out of the earlier analysis of 500 to 750 of the donors. Correlated functional status among segregating V segments might be attributable to linkage disequilibrium, but an unknown experimental factor could not be ruled out. An earlier analysis of approximately 540 of the donors showed that most TCR beta V segments appeared in productive rearrangements either about 87% or about 30% of the time, which broadly matched IMGT annotations. The authors suggested that the approach could potentially be generalized to other disease states and immunological phenotypes. A later analysis reported that several top co-occurrence clusters appeared linked to parvovirus B19, influenza, CMV and Epstein-Barr virus. An association between a missense DCLRE1C variant and V-gene and J-gene trimming of TCR beta chains was found in a later genetic analysis and replicated in an independent cohort. Compared with equally common non-associated chains, HLA-associated TCR beta chains in a later analysis were more clonally expanded and had lower generation probabilities. The classifier was reported to diagnose cytomegalovirus status with high specificity and sensitivity in both the original cohort and the validation cohort. A total of fewer than 200 TCR beta chains were listed by the study as associated with cytomegalovirus. CMV serostatus was the only immune exposure information available for the cohort. In vitro tests confirmed that a few of the cytomegalovirus-associated TCR beta chains recognize cytomegalovirus antigens. A later genetic analysis reported fewer N-insertions in productive TCRs among donors in an Asian-associated ancestry cluster than the roughly 690-donor mean. The 87-base-pair reads could not distinguish some IMGT-functional V segments, including TRBV6-2 and TRBV6-3, so those segments were excluded. A further reported finding was that TCR beta sequences accurately predicted the HLA-A and HLA-B alleles for most subjects in the first cohort. Roughly uniform sequencing depth across donors was assumed in presence/absence analyses, although this assumption may not hold. While some public TCRs were present in many individuals, most TCR sequences turned up only very rarely across donors. According to a later analysis, TCR association rates differed among HLA loci, with DRB1 alleles showing the most associated TCRs and HLA-C alleles showing the fewest.

The cohort comprised fewer than 700 healthy bone marrow donors. All cohort members were sampled while nominally healthy, although unrecorded immune exposures were likely present. The donor tested CMV seronegative, placing the donor among the 350 or so seronegative members of the cohort. A peripheral blood sample was provided by each donor, and peripheral blood mononuclear cells were used for TCR beta sequencing. Genomic DNA extraction from the blood cell samples was performed with the Qiagen DNeasy Blood Extraction Kit. Library generation was performed with the immunoSEQ multiplex PCR assay. A mixture of 60 forward primers for TCR Vbeta segments and 13 reverse primers for TCR Jbeta segments was used in the multiplex PCR. Amplification of the CDR3 region of rearranged TCR beta genes was performed with a multiplex PCR assay on genomic DNA. Amplified TCR beta libraries were sequenced as 87-base-pair reads on the Illumina HiSeq System. Per the authors' processing: Across the 700 or so repertoires, a later analysis counted about 81 million unique TCR beta chains, roughly 11 million of which were shared by at least two donors. A nearest-neighbor algorithm error-corrected the raw reads and collapsed the reads into unique sequences, merging closely related sequences to remove PCR and sequencing errors. Alignment of CDR3 sequences to IMGT reference sequences was used to assign V, D and J gene segments. For a sequence to be retained, a match of at least six nucleotides to both a V gene segment and a J gene segment was required. A rearrangement was called productive if the CDR3 had no stop codons and remained in frame with V and J, and every other rearrangement was called non-productive. Following IMGT convention, CDR3 was defined as the stretch from the second conserved V-encoded cysteine up to the conserved J-encoded phenylalanine. The earlier analysis of about 530 of the donors excluded any sequence lacking an unambiguous match to a single V gene segment. An earlier analysis of a few hundred of the donors called V segments functional above 56.7% productive rearrangements and segregating when the between-donor standard deviation exceeded 5%. To diagnose cytomegalovirus status from the catalog of TCR beta chain sequences, a statistical classification framework was built. In a later analysis, V and J genes were assigned by comparing TCR nucleotide sequences against IMGT/GENE-DB human TR gene sequences. In a later analysis, CDR3 sequences and most-parsimonious VDJ recombination scenarios were assigned using the TCRdist pipeline. A later analysis defined each TCR beta chain by its CDR3 amino acid sequence plus V-gene family, and excluded reads lacking a unique V-gene family. To address suspected cross-contamination and a sequencing artifact, a later analysis removed roughly 580 highly shared, low-generation-probability nucleotide sequences. For each public chain, a later analysis derived a clonal expansion index from normalized ranks of inferred template counts within each repertoire. Generation probabilities in a later analysis came from a VDJ recombination model fitted to out-of-frame rearrangements, and those results were checked against IGoR. In a later analysis, TCR-TCR, TCR-HLA and TCR-CMV co-occurrence was scored with hypergeometric tests, and a repertoire-size bias correction was applied to TCR pairs. In a later analysis, false discovery rates were estimated by permuting HLA or CMV assignments 20 times. In a later analysis, co-occurring TCRs were grouped with DBSCAN, and TCRdist sequence similarity was added when clustering was performed within HLA-allele-positive subsets. Co-occurrence clustering excluded repertoires with fewer than 30,000 or more than 120,000 public chains, plus five with anomalous nucleotide sharing. TCRdb took this table from immuneACCESS and kept in-frame rearrangements with V and J called. Such tables lack part of the clones; where checked against another copy, unresolved V genes explain under half of the gap, and the rest is unexplained. V, J and clone size derive from that table, while D and trimming were established from the DNA sequence. This sample comprises roughly 110,000 clones, 77% of them detected only once. The top ten clones comprise under 5% of the sample.

Turning to this clone: No antigen is known for it. No base quality information exists; no much larger clone differs at one position.

The CDR3 sequence holds 18 residues, the cysteine and phenylalanine included. The read is trimmed to its CDR3 DNA, 54 bases read in frame from base 1. For this chain, trimming is 1 base at the V end and 9 bases at the J end, and the number of junction bases without a gene match is 11. Sequences LGHNA (CDR1) and YNFKEQ (CDR2) are obtained from the germline V gene. Specimen: PBMCs. In this chain, TRBV4-2 is recombined with TRBJ2-1; 14 bases in between match TRBD2. This clonotype was sampled from a male donor in good health and CMV-seronegative. The bases are TGTGCCAGCAGCCAAGGTCAAGGGACTAGCGGGGGAGGGGGTGAGCAGTTCTTC. Its amino acids are CASSQGQGTSGGGGEQFF.